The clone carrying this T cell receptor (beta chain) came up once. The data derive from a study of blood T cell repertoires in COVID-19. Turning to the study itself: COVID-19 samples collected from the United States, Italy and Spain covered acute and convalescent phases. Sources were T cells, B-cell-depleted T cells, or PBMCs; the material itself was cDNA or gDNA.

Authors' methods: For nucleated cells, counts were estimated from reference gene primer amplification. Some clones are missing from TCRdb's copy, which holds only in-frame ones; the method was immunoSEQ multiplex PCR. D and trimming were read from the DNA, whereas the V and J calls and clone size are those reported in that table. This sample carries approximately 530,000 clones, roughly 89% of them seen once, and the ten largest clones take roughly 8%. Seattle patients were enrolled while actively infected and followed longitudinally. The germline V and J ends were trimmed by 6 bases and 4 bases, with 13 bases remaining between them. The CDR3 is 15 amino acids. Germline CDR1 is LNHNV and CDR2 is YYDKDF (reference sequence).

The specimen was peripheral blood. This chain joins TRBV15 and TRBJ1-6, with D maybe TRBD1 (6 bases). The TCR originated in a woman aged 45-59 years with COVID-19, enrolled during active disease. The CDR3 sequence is CATSGQRFYNSPLHF. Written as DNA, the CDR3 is TGTGCCACCAGTGGACAGAGATTTTATAATTCACCCCTCCACTTT.